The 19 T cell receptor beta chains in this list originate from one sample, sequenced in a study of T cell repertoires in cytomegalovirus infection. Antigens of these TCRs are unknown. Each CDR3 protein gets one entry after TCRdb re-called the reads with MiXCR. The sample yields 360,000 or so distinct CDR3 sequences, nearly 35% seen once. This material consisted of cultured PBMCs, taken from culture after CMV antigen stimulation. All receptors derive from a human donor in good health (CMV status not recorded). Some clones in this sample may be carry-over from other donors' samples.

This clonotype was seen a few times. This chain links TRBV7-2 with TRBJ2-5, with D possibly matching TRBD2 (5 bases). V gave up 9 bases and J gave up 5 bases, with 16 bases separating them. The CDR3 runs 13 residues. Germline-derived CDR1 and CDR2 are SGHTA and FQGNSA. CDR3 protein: CARPGKRVETQYF. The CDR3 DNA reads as TGTGCCAGGCCCGGGAAGAGGGTTGAGACCCAGTACTTC.

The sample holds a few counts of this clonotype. CDR3 bases: TGTGCCAGCAGCTTAGTATCTCAACAAGAGACCCAGTACTTC. Protein: CASSLVSQQETQYF. J is TRBJ2-5 and V is TRBV7-2; D is ambiguous. CDR1 is SGHTA and CDR2 is FQGNSA in the germline V gene. The germline V and J ends were trimmed by 1 base and 2 bases, with 8 bases remaining between them. The CDR3 runs to 14 residues.

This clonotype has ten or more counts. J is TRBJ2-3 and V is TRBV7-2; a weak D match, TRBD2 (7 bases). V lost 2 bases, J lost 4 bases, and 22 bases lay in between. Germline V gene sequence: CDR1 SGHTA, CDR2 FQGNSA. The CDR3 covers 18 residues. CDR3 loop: CASSLRDTRRGAADTQYF. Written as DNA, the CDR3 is TGTGCCAGCAGCTTAAGGGACACCCGACGGGGGGCCGCAGATACGCAGTATTTT.

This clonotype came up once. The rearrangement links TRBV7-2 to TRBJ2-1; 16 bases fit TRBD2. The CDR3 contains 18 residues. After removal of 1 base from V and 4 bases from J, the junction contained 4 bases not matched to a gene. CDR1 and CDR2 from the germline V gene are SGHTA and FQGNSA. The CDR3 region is CASSLGGLAGGRYNEQFF. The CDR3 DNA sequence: TGTGCCAGCAGCTTAGGGGGACTAGCGGGAGGGCGGTACAATGAGCAGTTCTTC.

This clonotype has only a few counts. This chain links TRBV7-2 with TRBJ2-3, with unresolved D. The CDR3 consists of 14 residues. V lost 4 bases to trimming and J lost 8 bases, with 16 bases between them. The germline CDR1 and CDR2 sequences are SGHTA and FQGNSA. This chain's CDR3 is CASSYPGMRVTQYF. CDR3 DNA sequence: TGTGCCAGCAGCTACCCCGGAATGCGCGTTACGCAGTATTTT.

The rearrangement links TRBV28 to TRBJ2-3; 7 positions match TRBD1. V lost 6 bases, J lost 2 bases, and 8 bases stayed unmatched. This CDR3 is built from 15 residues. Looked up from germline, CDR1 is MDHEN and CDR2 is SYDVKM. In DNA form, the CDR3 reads TGTGCCAGCAGGTACACAGGGGATTACACAGATACGCAGTATTTT. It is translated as CASRYTGDYTDTQYF.

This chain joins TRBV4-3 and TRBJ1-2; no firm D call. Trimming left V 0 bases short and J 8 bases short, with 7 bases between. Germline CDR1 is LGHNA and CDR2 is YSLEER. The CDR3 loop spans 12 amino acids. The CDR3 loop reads CASSQDTYGYTF. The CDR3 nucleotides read TGCGCCAGCAGCCAAGATACTTACGGCTACACCTTC.

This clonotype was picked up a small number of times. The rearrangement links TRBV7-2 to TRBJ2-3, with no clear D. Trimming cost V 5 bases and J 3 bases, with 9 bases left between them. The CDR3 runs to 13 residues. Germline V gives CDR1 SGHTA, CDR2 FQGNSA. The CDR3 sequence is CASSQPTTDTQYF. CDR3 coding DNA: TGTGCCAGCAGCCAACCGACAACAGATACGCAGTATTTT.

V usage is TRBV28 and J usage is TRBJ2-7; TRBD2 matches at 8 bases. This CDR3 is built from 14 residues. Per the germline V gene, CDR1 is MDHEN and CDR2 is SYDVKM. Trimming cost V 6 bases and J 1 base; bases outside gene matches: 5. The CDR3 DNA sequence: TGTGCCAGCAGGCCGGGAGGGCCTTCCTACGAGCAGTACGTC. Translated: CASRPGGPSYEQYV.

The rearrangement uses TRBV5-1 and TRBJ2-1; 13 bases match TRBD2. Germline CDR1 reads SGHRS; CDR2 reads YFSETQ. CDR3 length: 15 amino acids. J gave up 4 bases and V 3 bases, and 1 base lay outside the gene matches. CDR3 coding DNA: TGCGCCAGCAGCTGGACTAGCGGGGGTTACAATGAGCAGTTCTTC. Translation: CASSWTSGGYNEQFF.

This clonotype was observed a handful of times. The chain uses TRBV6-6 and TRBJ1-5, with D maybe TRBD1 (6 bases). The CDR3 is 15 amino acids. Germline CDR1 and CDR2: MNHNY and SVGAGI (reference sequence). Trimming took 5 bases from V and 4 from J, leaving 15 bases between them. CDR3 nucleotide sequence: TGTGCCAGCAGTGGGGGACAAGGCTGGAATCAGCCCCAGCATTTT. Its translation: CASSGGQGWNQPQHF.

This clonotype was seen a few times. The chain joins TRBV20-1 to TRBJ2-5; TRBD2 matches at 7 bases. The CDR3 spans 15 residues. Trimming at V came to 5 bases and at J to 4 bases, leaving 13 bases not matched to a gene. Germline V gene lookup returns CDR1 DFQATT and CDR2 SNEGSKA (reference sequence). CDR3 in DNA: TGCAGTGCTGACAGCGGGACGCAAGGGAGAGAGACCCAGTACTTC. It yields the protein CSADSGTQGRETQYF.

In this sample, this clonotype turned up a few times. This chain's CDR3 is CASSSEAGAIYSPLHF. The CDR3 nucleotides are TGTGCCAGCAGTTCGGAGGCAGGGGCGATTTATTCACCCCTCCACTTT. This chain uses TRBV27 with TRBJ1-6; a weak D match, TRBD1 (6 bases). The ends were cut back, 4 bases at V and 8 bases at J, with 18 bases in the middle. The germline V gene encodes CDR1 MNHEY and CDR2 SMNVEV (reference sequence). The CDR3 is 16 residues long.

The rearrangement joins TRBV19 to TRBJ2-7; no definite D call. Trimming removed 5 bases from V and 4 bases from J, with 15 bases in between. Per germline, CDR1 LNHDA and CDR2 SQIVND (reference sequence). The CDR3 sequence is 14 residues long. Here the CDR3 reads CASSDGPQAYEQYF. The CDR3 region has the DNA TGTGCCAGTAGTGATGGACCCCAGGCATACGAGCAGTACTTC.

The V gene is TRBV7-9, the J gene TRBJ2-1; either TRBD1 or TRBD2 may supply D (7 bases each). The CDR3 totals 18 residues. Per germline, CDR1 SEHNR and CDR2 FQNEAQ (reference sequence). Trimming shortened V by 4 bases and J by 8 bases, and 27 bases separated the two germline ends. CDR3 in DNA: TGTGCCAGCAGCTCCCAGGGAGGGGGCCGGGGGTGGTTGGATGAGCAGTTCTTC. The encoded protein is CASSSQGGGRGWLDEQFF. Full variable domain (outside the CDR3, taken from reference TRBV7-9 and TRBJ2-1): DTGVSQNPRHKITKRGQNVTFRCDPISEHNRLYWYRQTLGQGPEFLTYFQNEAQLEKSRLLSDRFSAERPKGSFSTLEIQRTEQGDSAMYLCASSSQGGGRGWLDEQFFGPGTRLTVL.

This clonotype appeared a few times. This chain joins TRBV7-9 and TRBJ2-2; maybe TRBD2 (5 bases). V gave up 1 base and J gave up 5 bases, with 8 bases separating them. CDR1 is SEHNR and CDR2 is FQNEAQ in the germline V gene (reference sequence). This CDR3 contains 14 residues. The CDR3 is CASSLVRGTGELFF. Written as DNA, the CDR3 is TGTGCCAGCAGCTTAGTCCGGGGAACCGGGGAGCTGTTTTTT.

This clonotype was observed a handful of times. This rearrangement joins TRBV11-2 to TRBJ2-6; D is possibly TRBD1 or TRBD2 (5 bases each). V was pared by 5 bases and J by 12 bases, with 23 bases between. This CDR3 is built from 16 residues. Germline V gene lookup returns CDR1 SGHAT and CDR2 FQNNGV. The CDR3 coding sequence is TGTGCCAGCAGCACCTACACGGGACCACCACTCCGCGTCCTGACTTTC. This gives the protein CASSTYTGPPLRVLTF.

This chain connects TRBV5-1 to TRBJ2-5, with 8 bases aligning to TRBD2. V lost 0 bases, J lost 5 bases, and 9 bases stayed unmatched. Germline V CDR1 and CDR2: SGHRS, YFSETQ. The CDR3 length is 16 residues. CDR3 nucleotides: TGCGCCAGCAGCTTGGCAGCAGCGGGAGACGGGGAGACCCAGTACTTC. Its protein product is CASSLAAAGDGETQYF.

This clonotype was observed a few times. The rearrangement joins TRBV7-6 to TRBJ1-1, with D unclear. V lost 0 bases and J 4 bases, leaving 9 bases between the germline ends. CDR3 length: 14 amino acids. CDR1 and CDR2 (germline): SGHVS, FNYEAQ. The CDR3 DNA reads TGTGCCAGCAGCTTAGCGGGGTTTGGCACTGAAGCTTTCTTT. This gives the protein CASSLAGFGTEAFF.